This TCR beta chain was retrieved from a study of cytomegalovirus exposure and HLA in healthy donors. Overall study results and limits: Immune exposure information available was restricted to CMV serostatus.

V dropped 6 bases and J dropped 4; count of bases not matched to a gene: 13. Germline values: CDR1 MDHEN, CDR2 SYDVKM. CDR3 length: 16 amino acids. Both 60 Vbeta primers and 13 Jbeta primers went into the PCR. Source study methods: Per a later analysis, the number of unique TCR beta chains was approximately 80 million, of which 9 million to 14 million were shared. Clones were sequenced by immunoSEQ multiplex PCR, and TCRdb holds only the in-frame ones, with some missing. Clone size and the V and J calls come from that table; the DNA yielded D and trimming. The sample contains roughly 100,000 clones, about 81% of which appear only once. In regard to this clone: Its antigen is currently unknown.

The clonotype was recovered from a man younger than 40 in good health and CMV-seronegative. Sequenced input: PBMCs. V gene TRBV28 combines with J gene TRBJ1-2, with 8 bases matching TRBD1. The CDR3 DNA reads TGTGCCAGCAGCCGATCAACAGGGGGAGGGCGCTATGGCTACACCTTC. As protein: CASSRSTGGGRYGYTF.